Listed below are T cell receptor beta chains from one sample, sequenced in a study of blood T cells in healthy people across ages. TCRdb analysed the 5' RACE reads with MiXCR anew, one entry per CDR3 protein. The sample consists of approximately 810,000 distinct CDR3 sequences, under 40% of them appearing once. Sequences were obtained from blood. The receptors here all came from a man between 18 and 29 years old in good health. The CDR3 runs from the conserved cysteine through the conserved F or W. Each record gives: D gene, V gene, clone size, J gene, CDR3 protein, CDR3 DNA. The D gene is left open where the match is weak. Clone size is given for some rows only: seen once, a few or many times, or a class if the clone is expanded.

D gene: TRBD2
V gene: TRBV4-3
clone size: few
J gene: TRBJ2-1
CDR3 protein: CASSTPGLAAFSSYNEQFF
CDR3 DNA: TGCGCCAGCAGCACTCCGGGACTAGCGGCCTTTAGCTCCTACAATGAGCAGTTCTTC

D gene: TRBD2
V gene: TRBV18
clone size: few
J gene: TRBJ2-1
CDR3 protein: CASSPSSSGGSGGDEQFF
CDR3 DNA: TGTGCCAGCTCACCGTCATCTAGCGGGGGCTCGGGGGGAGATGAGCAGTTCTTC

D gene: TRBD2
V gene: TRBV7-2
clone size: many
J gene: TRBJ2-1
CDR3 protein: CASSQTSGGWNEQFF
CDR3 DNA: TGTGCCAGCAGCCAAACTAGCGGGGGATGGAATGAGCAGTTCTTC

D gene: -
V gene: TRBV28
clone size: -
J gene: TRBJ1-1
CDR3 protein: CARKETEAFF
CDR3 DNA: TGTGCCAGAAAGGAGACTGAAGCTTTCTTT

D gene: -
V gene: TRBV7-2
clone size: -
J gene: TRBJ2-5
CDR3 protein: CASSLGTPNNEQYF
CDR3 DNA: TGTGCCAGCAGCTTAGGGACACCGAACAATGAGCAGTACTTC

D gene: -
V gene: TRBV4-2
clone size: -
J gene: TRBJ1-6
CDR3 protein: CASSPRGGNSPPHF
CDR3 DNA: TGTGCCAGCAGCCCTCGCGGAGGTAATTCACCCCCCCACTTT

D gene: TRBD2
V gene: TRBV9
clone size: -
J gene: TRBJ2-6
CDR3 protein: CASSVGTVGRSSGANVLTF
CDR3 DNA: TGTGCCAGCAGCGTAGGAACTGTCGGGAGGAGTTCTGGGGCCAACGTCCTGACTTTC

D gene: -
V gene: TRBV12-3/TRBV12-4
clone size: -
J gene: TRBJ1-1
CDR3 protein: CASSLAGAGRVNTEAFF
CDR3 DNA: TGTGCCAGCAGTTTAGCGGGTGCGGGCAGGGTGAACACTGAAGCTTTCTTT

D gene: -
V gene: TRBV12-3/TRBV12-4
clone size: -
J gene: TRBJ1-3
CDR3 protein: CASSLEPPGSTSSGNTIYF
CDR3 DNA: TGTGCCAGCAGTCTAGAGCCACCCGGCAGTACGAGCTCTGGAAACACCATATATTTT

D gene: -
V gene: TRBV5-1
clone size: few
J gene: TRBJ2-2
CDR3 protein: CASSPLGGLRGTGELFF
CDR3 DNA: TGCGCCAGCAGCCCCTTGGGGGGCCTGAGGGGCACCGGGGAGCTGTTTTTT

D gene: -
V gene: TRBV10-3
clone size: -
J gene: TRBJ2-5
CDR3 protein: CAISGGRHQETQYF
CDR3 DNA: TGTGCCATCAGTGGAGGCAGGCACCAAGAGACCCAGTACTTC

D gene: -
V gene: TRBV14
clone size: many
J gene: TRBJ2-3
CDR3 protein: CASSQGSPRGTQYF
CDR3 DNA: TGTGCCAGCAGCCAAGGCAGTCCCCGCGGTACGCAGTATTTT

D gene: -
V gene: TRBV3-1
clone size: once
J gene: TRBJ1-1
CDR3 protein: CASSQLQGRTEAFF
CDR3 DNA: TGTGCCAGCAGCCAATTGCAGGGCCGTACTGAAGCTTTCTTT

D gene: TRBD1
V gene: TRBV4-1
clone size: few
J gene: TRBJ2-4
CDR3 protein: CASSQDPGQGSATKNIQYF
CDR3 DNA: TGCGCCAGCAGCCAAGATCCGGGACAGGGGAGTGCGACCAAAAACATTCAGTACTTC

D gene: -
V gene: TRBV5-1
clone size: -
J gene: TRBJ1-5
CDR3 protein: CASKSSPEARQPQHF
CDR3 DNA: TGCGCCAGCAAGTCCTCCCCCGAGGCTCGGCAGCCCCAGCATTTT

D gene: TRBD2
V gene: TRBV2
clone size: few
J gene: TRBJ2-7
CDR3 protein: CASMGTGGNEQYF
CDR3 DNA: TGTGCCAGCATGGGGACGGGGGGTAACGAGCAGTACTTC

D gene: -
V gene: TRBV7-2
clone size: many
J gene: TRBJ2-5
CDR3 protein: CASSPGLRAQETQYF
CDR3 DNA: TGTGCCAGCAGCCCGGGACTTCGAGCTCAAGAGACCCAGTACTTC

D gene: -
V gene: TRBV7-2
clone size: -
J gene: TRBJ2-7
CDR3 protein: CASSVARDGYEQYF
CDR3 DNA: TGTGCCAGCAGCGTAGCGCGTGACGGCTACGAGCAGTACTTC

D gene: TRBD1
V gene: TRBV7-8
clone size: -
J gene: TRBJ2-2
CDR3 protein: CASTRTGYTGELFF
CDR3 DNA: TGTGCCAGCACCCGGACAGGCTACACCGGGGAGCTGTTTTTT

D gene: -
V gene: TRBV20-1
clone size: -
J gene: TRBJ2-5
CDR3 protein: CSARQSSETQYF
CDR3 DNA: TGCAGTGCTAGACAGTCTTCCGAGACCCAGTACTTC

D gene: TRBD1
V gene: TRBV2
clone size: few
J gene: TRBJ1-1
CDR3 protein: CASSVTGGSTEAFF
CDR3 DNA: TGTGCCAGCAGTGTGACAGGGGGGTCCACTGAAGCTTTCTTT

D gene: -
V gene: TRBV2
clone size: -
J gene: TRBJ1-1
CDR3 protein: CASSEDIIGTEAFF
CDR3 DNA: TGTGCCAGCAGTGAGGACATCATCGGCACTGAAGCTTTCTTT

D gene: -
V gene: TRBV5-5
clone size: -
J gene: TRBJ2-7
CDR3 protein: CASSPQGATYNEQYF
CDR3 DNA: TGTGCCAGCAGCCCCCAAGGAGCAACCTACAATGAGCAGTACTTC

D gene: TRBD1
V gene: TRBV6-7
clone size: -
J gene: TRBJ2-7
CDR3 protein: CASSCGTGVMYEQYF
CDR3 DNA: TGTGCCAGCAGTTGTGGGACAGGGGTAATGTACGAGCAGTACTTC

D gene: -
V gene: TRBV3-1
clone size: few
J gene: TRBJ2-5
CDR3 protein: CASSQGTYQETQYF
CDR3 DNA: TGTGCCAGCAGCCAGGGGACGTACCAAGAGACCCAGTACTTC

D gene: -
V gene: TRBV4-2
clone size: -
J gene: TRBJ2-3
CDR3 protein: CASSRQEGATDTQYF
CDR3 DNA: TGTGCCAGCAGCCGTCAAGAGGGTGCCACAGATACGCAGTATTTT

D gene: TRBD2
V gene: TRBV7-2
clone size: few
J gene: TRBJ2-1
CDR3 protein: CASSPTSGLYNEQFF
CDR3 DNA: TGTGCCAGCAGCCCTACTAGCGGGCTCTACAATGAGCAGTTCTTC

D gene: TRBD1
V gene: TRBV20-1
clone size: -
J gene: TRBJ1-2
CDR3 protein: CSAPTGGGSYGYTF
CDR3 DNA: TGCAGTGCACCGACAGGGGGCGGGAGCTATGGCTACACCTTC

D gene: -
V gene: TRBV27
clone size: -
J gene: TRBJ2-7
CDR3 protein: CASSWSGGRREGEQYF
CDR3 DNA: TGTGCCAGCAGTTGGTCTGGTGGACGGAGAGAGGGCGAGCAGTACTTC

D gene: -
V gene: TRBV20-1
clone size: few
J gene: TRBJ1-1
CDR3 protein: CSARDHGGNTEAFF
CDR3 DNA: TGCAGTGCTAGAGATCACGGTGGTAACACTGAAGCTTTCTTT

D gene: TRBD2
V gene: TRBV10-3
clone size: -
J gene: TRBJ2-1
CDR3 protein: CAISVSLAGDVEQFF
CDR3 DNA: TGTGCCATCAGTGTCTCTCTAGCGGGGGACGTTGAGCAGTTCTTC

D gene: -
V gene: TRBV12-3/TRBV12-4
clone size: -
J gene: TRBJ1-1
CDR3 protein: CASSQDSEAFF
CDR3 DNA: TGTGCCAGCAGTCAGGACAGTGAAGCTTTCTTT

D gene: TRBD2
V gene: TRBV20-1
clone size: many
J gene: TRBJ2-5
CDR3 protein: CSASRLAGLETQYF
CDR3 DNA: TGCAGTGCTTCTCGACTAGCGGGGTTAGAGACCCAGTACTTC

D gene: -
V gene: TRBV15
clone size: -
J gene: TRBJ1-4
CDR3 protein: CATSRGSTNEKLFF
CDR3 DNA: TGTGCCACCAGCAGAGGGTCAACTAATGAAAAACTGTTTTTT

D gene: TRBD1
V gene: TRBV9
clone size: -
J gene: TRBJ2-3
CDR3 protein: CASSVGTGGKGNTDTQYF
CDR3 DNA: TGTGCCAGCAGCGTAGGGACAGGGGGCAAGGGGAACACAGATACGCAGTATTTT

D gene: -
V gene: TRBV7-9
clone size: -
J gene: TRBJ1-1
CDR3 protein: CASSLLALGETFF
CDR3 DNA: TGTGCCAGCAGCTTACTGGCCTTGGGAGAAACTTTCTTT

D gene: -
V gene: TRBV5-1
clone size: few
J gene: TRBJ2-3
CDR3 protein: CASSLGPGWENTQYF
CDR3 DNA: TGCGCCAGCAGCTTGGGTCCGGGGTGGGAGAATACGCAGTATTTT